The present T cell receptor (beta chain) was sequenced within a study of blood T cells in healthy people across ages. Study observations and caveats: The long-lived group displayed more naive CD4+ cells, plus higher diversity, than the aged donors did. TCR beta diversity, measured per million T cells, fell in a roughly linear way with age.

Turning to this clonotype: Its specificity is not known.

Every sample yielded at least 7 million isolated PBMCs. Next came a second PCR, run for about 6 to 11 cycles, which used a sample-barcoded 5' primer along with a J-beta primer mix. Per sample, CDR3-containing paired-end reads numbered at least 3 million. Each CDR3 protein is one row after TCRdb ran MiXCR on the 5' RACE reads. The sample carries over a million distinct CDR3 sequences, around 59% recorded once. Germline V gene data show CDR1 as DFQATT and CDR2 as SNEGSKA (reference sequence). CDR3 length: 10 residues. The sequencing input was blood. This chain uses TRBV20-1 with TRBJ2-5; tentative D call: TRBD2 (5 bases). The last part of the DNA fits TRBJ2-7 better; the J call may be wrong. The receptor was derived from a man younger than 35 in good health. In DNA form, the CDR3 reads TGCAGTGCTGGCGGGCTCGAGCAGTACTTC. Translating gives CSAGGLEQYF.